This TCR beta chain was identified in a study of CXCR3-negative and CXCR3-positive naive CD8 T cells. Carrying UMI labels, the TRB cDNA libraries were prepared through 5' RACE. TCRdb reanalyzed the 5' RACE reads and collapses them to one entry per CDR3 protein, without DNA. The sample holds approximately 98,000 distinct CDR3 sequences. On this clonotype itself: The antigen is unknown.

Germline lookup yields CDR1 SEHNR and CDR2 FQNEAQ (reference sequence). The CDR3 extends over 14 amino acids. Notes on the study in general: Comparison of naive cells showed more hydrophobic TRB CDR3s in CXCR3-positive than in CXCR3-negative naive cells.

The sequence derives from a human donor in good health. Some clones in this sample may be carry-over from other donors' samples. V is TRBV7-9 and J is TRBJ1-5; with no DNA, the TCRdb D assignment of TRBD1 cannot be verified. The sequencing sample was made of naive CXCR3+ CD8+ T cells from blood. Noted subset: CD45RO-CCR7+CD27+CD95- naive CD8+ T cells expressing CXCR3 (TNR3+). CDR3 loop: CASSTWTDNQPQHF.